This TCR beta chain was obtained from a study of cytomegalovirus exposure and HLA in healthy donors. Germline CDR1 is MNHEY and CDR2 is SMNVEV (reference sequence). CDR3 length equals 18 residues. J was trimmed by 1 base and V by 5 bases; bases with no gene match: 13. Amplification used 60 Vbeta primers and 13 Jbeta primers. This table comes from immunoSEQ multiplex PCR, and its TCRdb copy is limited to in-frame clones, with some not included. Of about 140,000 clones listed, less than 85% are singletons. The chain carries TRBV27 and TRBJ2-1, with 8 bases matching TRBD2. Sequenced sample: PBMCs. The sequence was collected from a man aged 35-49 years in good health and CMV-seronegative. In nucleotides, the CDR3 is TGTGCCAGCAGTGGGACTAGTGGGGGCTTGTGGTCCTACAATGAGCAGTTCTTC. This translates into CASSGTSGGLWSYNEQFF.